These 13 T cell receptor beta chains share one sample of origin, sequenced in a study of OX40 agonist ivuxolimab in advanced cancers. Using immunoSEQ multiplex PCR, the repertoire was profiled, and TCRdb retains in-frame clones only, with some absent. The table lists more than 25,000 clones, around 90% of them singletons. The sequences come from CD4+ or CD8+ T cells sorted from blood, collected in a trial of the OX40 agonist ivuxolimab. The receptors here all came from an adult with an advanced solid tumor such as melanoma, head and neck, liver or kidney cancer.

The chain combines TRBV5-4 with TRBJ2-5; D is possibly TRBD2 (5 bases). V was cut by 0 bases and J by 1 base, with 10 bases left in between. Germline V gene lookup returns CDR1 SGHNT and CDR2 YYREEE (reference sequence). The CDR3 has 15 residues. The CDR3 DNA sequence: TGTGCCAGCAGCTTGGCCGGGAACCCCCAAGAGACCCAGTACTTC. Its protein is CASSLAGNPQETQYF.

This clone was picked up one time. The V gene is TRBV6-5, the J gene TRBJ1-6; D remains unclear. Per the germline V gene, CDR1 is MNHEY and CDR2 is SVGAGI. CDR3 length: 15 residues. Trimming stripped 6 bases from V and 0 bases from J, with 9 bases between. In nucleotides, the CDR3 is TGTGCCAGCAGGTTGGACGGCTCCTATAATTCACCCCTCCACTTT. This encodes CASRLDGSYNSPLHF.

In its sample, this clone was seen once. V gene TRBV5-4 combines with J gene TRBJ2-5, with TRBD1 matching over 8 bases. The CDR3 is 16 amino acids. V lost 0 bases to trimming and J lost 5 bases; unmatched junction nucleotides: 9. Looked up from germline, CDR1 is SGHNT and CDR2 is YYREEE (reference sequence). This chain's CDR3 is CASSLGTGLADETQYF. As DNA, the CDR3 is TGTGCCAGCAGCTTGGGGACAGGGTTGGCGGATGAGACCCAGTACTTC. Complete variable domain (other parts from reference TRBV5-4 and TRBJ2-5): ETGVTQSPTHLIKTRGQQVTLRCSSQSGHNTVSWYQQALGQGPQFIFQYYREEENGRGNFPPRFSGLQFPNYSSELNVNALELDDSALYLCASSLGTGLADETQYFGPGTRLLVL.

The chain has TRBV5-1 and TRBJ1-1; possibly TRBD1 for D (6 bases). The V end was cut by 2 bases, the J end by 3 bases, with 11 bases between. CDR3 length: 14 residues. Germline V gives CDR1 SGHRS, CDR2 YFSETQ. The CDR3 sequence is CASSLQGPYTEAFF. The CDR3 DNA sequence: TGCGCCAGCAGCTTACAGGGTCCTTACACTGAAGCTTTCTTT.

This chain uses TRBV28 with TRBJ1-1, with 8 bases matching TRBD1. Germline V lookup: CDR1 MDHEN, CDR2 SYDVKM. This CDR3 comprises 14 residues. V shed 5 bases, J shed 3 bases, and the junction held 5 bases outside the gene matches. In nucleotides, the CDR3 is TGTGCCAGCAGTCCGTGGGACAGGCACACTGAAGCTTTCTTT. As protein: CASSPWDRHTEAFF.

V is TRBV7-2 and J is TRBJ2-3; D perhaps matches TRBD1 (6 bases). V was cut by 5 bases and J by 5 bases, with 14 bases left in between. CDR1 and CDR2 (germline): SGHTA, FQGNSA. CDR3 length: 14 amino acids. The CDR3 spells CASSHQDRVDTQYF. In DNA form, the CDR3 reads TGTGCCAGCAGCCATCAGGACAGAGTAGATACGCAGTATTTT. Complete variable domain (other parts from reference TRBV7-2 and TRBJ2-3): GAGVSQSPSNKVTEKGKDVELRCDPISGHTALYWYRQSLGQGLEFLIYFQGNSAPDKSGLPSDRFSAERTGGSVSTLTIQRTQQEDSAVYLCASSHQDRVDTQYFGPGTRLTVL.

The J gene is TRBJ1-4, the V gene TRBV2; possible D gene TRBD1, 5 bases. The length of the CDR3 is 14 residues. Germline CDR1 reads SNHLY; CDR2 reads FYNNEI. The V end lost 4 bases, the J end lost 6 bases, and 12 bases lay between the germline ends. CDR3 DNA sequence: TGTGCCAGCAGTGTTGGCACGGGGGATGAAAAACTGTTTTTT. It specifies CASSVGTGDEKLFF.

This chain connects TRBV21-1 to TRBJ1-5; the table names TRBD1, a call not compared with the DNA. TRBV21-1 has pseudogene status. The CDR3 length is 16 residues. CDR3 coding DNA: TGTGCCAGCAGCAATTTACAGGGCTATAGCAATCAGCCCCAGCATTTT. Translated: CASSNLQGYSNQPQHF.

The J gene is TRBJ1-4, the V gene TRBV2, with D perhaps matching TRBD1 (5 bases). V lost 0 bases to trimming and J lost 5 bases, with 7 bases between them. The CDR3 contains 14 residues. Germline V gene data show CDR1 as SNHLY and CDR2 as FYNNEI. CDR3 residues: CASSEAGVNEKLFF. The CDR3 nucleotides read TGTGCCAGCAGTGAAGCGGGGGTGAATGAAAAACTGTTTTTT.

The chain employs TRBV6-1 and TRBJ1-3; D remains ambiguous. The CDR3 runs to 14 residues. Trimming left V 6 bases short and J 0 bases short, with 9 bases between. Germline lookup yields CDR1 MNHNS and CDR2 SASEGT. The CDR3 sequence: CASRAAFSGNTIYF. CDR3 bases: TGTGCCAGCAGGGCGGCGTTCTCTGGAAACACCATATATTTT.

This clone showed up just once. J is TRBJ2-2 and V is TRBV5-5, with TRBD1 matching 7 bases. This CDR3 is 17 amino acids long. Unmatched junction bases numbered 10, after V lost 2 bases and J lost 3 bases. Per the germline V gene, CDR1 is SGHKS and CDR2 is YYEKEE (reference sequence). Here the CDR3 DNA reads TGTGCCAGCAGCTTCATAACCGGGACAGACGACACCGGGGAGCTGTTTTTT. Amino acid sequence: CASSFITGTDDTGELFF.

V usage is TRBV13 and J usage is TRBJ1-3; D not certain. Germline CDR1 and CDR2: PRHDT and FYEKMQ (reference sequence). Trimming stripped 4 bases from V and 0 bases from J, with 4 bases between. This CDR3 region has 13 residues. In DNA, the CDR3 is TGTGCCAGCAGCTACGTCTCTGGAAACACCATATATTTT. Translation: CASSYVSGNTIYF.

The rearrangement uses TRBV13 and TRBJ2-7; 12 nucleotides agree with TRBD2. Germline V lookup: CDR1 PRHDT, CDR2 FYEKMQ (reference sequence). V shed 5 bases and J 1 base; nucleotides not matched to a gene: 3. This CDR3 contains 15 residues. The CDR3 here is CASSPGLAGSYEQYF. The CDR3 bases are TGTGCCAGCAGCCCCGGACTAGCGGGGTCCTACGAGCAGTACTTC. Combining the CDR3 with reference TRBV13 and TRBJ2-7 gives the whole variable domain AAGVIQSPRHLIKEKRETATLKCYPIPRHDTVYWYQQGPGQDPQFLISFYEKMQSDKGSIPDRFSAQQFSDYHSELNMSSLELGDSALYFCASSPGLAGSYEQYFGPGTRLTVT.